These T cell receptor beta chains were read from a single sample in a study of T-cell reconstitution after alpha-beta-depleted transplantation in children. TCRdb redid the calling of the PCR reads with MiXCR, one entry per CDR3 protein. The sample yields roughly 610,000 distinct CDR3 sequences, more than 9% seen once. This specimen was PBMCs from the stem cell graft donor, taken from the stem cell graft. Receptor source: a human donor who donated a stem cell graft to a child with acute myeloid leukemia. Both conserved end residues are trimmed from each CDR3.

TRBV7-9	TRBJ2-7	ASRTRVTTYEQY
TRBV27	TRBJ1-6	ASSPGGLNSPLH
TRBV7-9	TRBJ2-1	ASSSRQGDEQF
TRBV20-1	TRBJ2-7	SARDRAGAAYEQY
TRBV4-1	TRBJ2-2	ASSLHGTGAGELF
TRBV2	TRBJ2-3	ASSEVAGGTDTQY
TRBV20-1	TRBJ2-7	SARDHSSASYEQY
TRBV7-2	TRBJ2-7	ASSVGAANYEQY
TRBV14	TRBJ1-2	ASSQEGRGGGYGYT
TRBV2	TRBJ2-3	ASSEVPGVSGPSYNADTQY
TRBV10-3	TRBJ2-3	AISEGASRFAADTQY
TRBV20-1	TRBJ2-7	SAIFSGAGEQY
TRBV20-1	TRBJ2-5	SARGSLDRVETQY
TRBV28	TRBJ1-1	ASSLITKNTEAF
TRBV20-1	TRBJ2-7	SARGPNSGSDYEQY
TRBV29-1	TRBJ2-3	SVRAAGAADTQY
TRBV7-8	TRBJ1-2	ASSLRDRGGEGYT
TRBV27	TRBJ2-1	ASSFQGGTGTNEQF
TRBV19	TRBJ1-1	ATTDRGRTEAF
TRBV28	TRBJ2-7	ASSLRAGKHEQY
TRBV28	TRBJ1-5	ASSRAGGASNQPQH
TRBV3-1	TRBJ2-5	ASSPPPLTSAEETQY
TRBV11-2	TRBJ1-5	ASSVSRANNQPQH
TRBV18	TRBJ2-7	ASSPGQPSYEQY
TRBV7-2	TRBJ1-1	ASRREDRSNTEAF